Listed below are T cell receptor beta chains from one sample, sequenced in a study of cytotoxic CD8 clonotypes in ibrutinib-treated CLL. The method was immunoSEQ multiplex PCR; TCRdb's version includes in-frame clones alone and lacks a portion of them. The sample holds roughly 130,000 clones, about 91% seen once. The source was PBMCs, collected after 12 months of ibrutinib treatment. The receptors shown here come from a human donor with chronic lymphocytic leukemia. CDR3s include the opening cysteine and the closing phenylalanine or tryptophan. D genes are given only for firm matches. A row's size may be missing; if present it is once, few, many or a size class.

TRBV27,NA,NA,TRBJ2-7,CASSFRQSYEQYF,TGTGCCAGCAGTTTCCGGCAATCCTACGAGCAGTACTTC
TRBV29-1,NA,NA,TRBJ2-2,CSVSEANTGELFF,TGCAGCGTGTCGGAAGCGAACACCGGGGAGCTGTTTTTT
TRBV2,NA,NA,TRBJ1-5,CASSGDDGSNQPQHF,TGTGCCAGCAGCGGGGACGACGGTAGCAATCAGCCCCAGCATTTT
TRBV29-1,few,TRBD2,TRBJ2-1,CSVDGGSGSRNEQFF,TGCAGCGTTGATGGAGGGAGCGGGAGCAGAAATGAGCAGTTCTTC
TRBV19,NA,NA,TRBJ1-3,CASNAQYRNTIYF,TGTGCCAGTAATGCGCAGTACCGAAACACCATATATTTT
TRBV5-1,NA,NA,TRBJ2-1,CASSWSGELPWEQFF,TGCGCCAGCAGCTGGTCGGGAGAATTACCCTGGGAGCAGTTCTTC
TRBV6-5,once,TRBD2,TRBJ2-1,CASSTSGTKLFF,TGTGCCAGCAGTACTTCCGGGACTAAGTTGTTCTTC
TRBV5-1,NA,NA,TRBJ2-7,CASSPLGGPSYEQYF,TGCGCCAGCAGCCCCTTAGGAGGGCCCTCCTACGAGCAGTACTTC
TRBV4-2,NA,TRBD1,TRBJ1-4,CASSVRQGEEKLFF,TGTGCCAGCAGCGTTCGACAGGGAGAAGAAAAACTGTTTTTT
TRBV19,NA,NA,TRBJ2-3,CASGQGTDTQYF,TGTGCCAGTGGTCAGGGCACAGATACGCAGTATTTT
TRBV4-3,NA,NA,TRBJ1-5,CASSQAFPGSSSNQPQHF,TGCGCCAGCAGCCAAGCTTTTCCAGGCAGCTCTAGCAATCAGCCCCAGCATTTT
TRBV11-3,NA,TRBD2,TRBJ2-1,CASSREAGYNEQFF,TGTGCCAGCAGCCGGGAGGCCGGGTACAATGAGCAGTTCTTC
TRBV27,NA,NA,TRBJ1-1,CASSRSGAPTEAFF,TGTGCCAGCAGTCGCTCCGGGGCCCCCACTGAAGCTTTCTTT
TRBV28,NA,NA,TRBJ2-6,CASIQAGANVLTF,TGTGCCAGCATACAGGCTGGGGCCAACGTCCTGACTTTC
TRBV27,NA,TRBD1,TRBJ2-1,CASSDRGSYNEQFF,TGTGCCAGCAGCGACAGGGGGTCCTACAATGAGCAGTTCTTC
TRBV15,NA,NA,TRBJ1-1,CATSRDFRGSDTEAFF,TGTGCCACCAGCAGAGATTTTCGGGGTAGCGACACTGAAGCTTTCTTT
TRBV5-6,NA,TRBD2,TRBJ2-1,CASSLEASGPHNEQFF,TGTGCCAGCAGCTTGGAGGCTAGCGGGCCCCACAATGAGCAGTTCTTC
TRBV7-9,NA,NA,TRBJ2-1,CASSLAARLQFF,TGTGCCAGCAGCTTAGCGGCGCGCTTGCAGTTCTTC
TRBV4-1,NA,TRBD1,TRBJ2-1,CASSAGTDYNEQFF,TGCGCCAGCAGCGCAGGGACAGATTACAATGAGCAGTTCTTC
TRBV6-5,NA,NA,TRBJ2-7,CASSSDPYEQYF,TGTGCCAGCAGTTCGGACCCCTACGAGCAGTACTTC
TRBV4-1,few,NA,TRBJ1-4,CASSQEAGRAEKLFF,TGCGCCAGCAGCCAAGAGGCGGGTCGGGCTGAAAAACTGTTTTTT
TRBV5-6,few,NA,TRBJ2-3,CASSLGIETDTQYF,TGTGCCAGCAGCTTGGGTATTGAGACAGATACGCAGTATTTT
TRBV4-2,NA,TRBD2,TRBJ2-1,CASSQDSTSGSYNEQFF,TGTGCCAGCAGCCAAGATTCGACTAGCGGGAGCTACAATGAGCAGTTCTTC
TRBV19,NA,TRBD1,TRBJ1-5,CASSFNPGGYQPQHF,TGTGCCAGTAGTTTCAACCCAGGGGGGTATCAGCCCCAGCATTTT
TRBV6-5,NA,NA,TRBJ1-2,CASSLGREHGYTF,TGTGCCAGCAGTTTGGGCAGGGAGCATGGCTACACCTTC
TRBV7-3,NA,NA,TRBJ2-1,CASSPRDRVTSGAYNEQFF,TGTGCCAGCAGTCCCCGGGACAGGGTGACTAGCGGTGCATACAATGAGCAGTTCTTC
TRBV9,NA,TRBD1,TRBJ2-5,CASTRQGREETQYF,TGTGCCAGCACCAGACAGGGGCGGGAAGAGACCCAGTACTTC
TRBV28,NA,TRBD1,TRBJ2-2,CASSWRRTGDSTGELFF,TGTGCCAGCAGTTGGCGTAGGACAGGGGACAGCACCGGGGAGCTGTTTTTT
TRBV11-3,NA,NA,TRBJ2-7,CASSLGLKSLYEQYF,TGTGCCAGCAGCCTAGGACTCAAGAGTCTTTACGAGCAGTACTTC
TRBV13,NA,TRBD2,TRBJ2-5,CASSLEGLAGYQETQYF,TGTGCCAGCAGCTTAGAGGGACTAGCGGGCTATCAAGAGACCCAGTACTTC
TRBV28,NA,NA,TRBJ1-5,CASSLMGGSNQPQHF,TGTGCCAGCAGTTTGATGGGGGGGAGCAATCAGCCCCAGCATTTT
TRBV7-6,NA,NA,TRBJ2-2,CASSLDSGAGELFF,TGTGCCAGCAGCTTAGATTCGGGGGCCGGGGAGCTGTTTTTT
TRBV2,NA,TRBD2,TRBJ2-3,CATQAGVETDTQYF,TGTGCCACCCAAGCGGGAGTGGAGACAGATACGCAGTATTTT
TRBV5-1,NA,TRBD1,TRBJ2-2,CASSLGDREKDTGELFF,TGCGCCAGCAGCTTGGGGGACAGGGAAAAGGACACCGGGGAGCTGTTTTTT
TRBV28,NA,NA,TRBJ1-1,CASSRQSDPGRFEAFF,TGTGCCAGCTCTCGCCAATCGGACCCGGGCCGGTTTGAAGCTTTCTTT
TRBV10-3,NA,NA,TRBJ2-7,CAISESTARNSYEQYF,TGTGCCATCAGTGAGTCGACTGCTAGGAATTCCTACGAGCAGTACTTC
TRBV7-8,NA,NA,TRBJ1-5,CASSLEGATNQPQHF,TGTGCCAGCAGCTTAGAAGGGGCCACTAATCAGCCCCAGCATTTT
TRBV18,NA,NA,TRBJ2-1,CASSPPSDGTYNEQFF,TGTGCCAGCTCACCCCCTTCCGATGGCACCTACAATGAGCAGTTCTTC
TRBV28,NA,NA,TRBJ2-3,CATTTDTQYF,TGTGCCACTACAACTGATACGCAGTATTTT
TRBV5-6,once,NA,TRBJ1-4,CASSEVDEKLFF,TGTGCCAGCAGCGAAGTCGATGAAAAACTGTTTTTT
TRBV2,NA,TRBD2,TRBJ2-1,CASSEGLAGVGEQFF,TGTGCCAGCAGTGAGGGGTTAGCGGGAGTGGGTGAGCAGTTCTTC
TRBV5-1,NA,TRBD1,TRBJ1-2,CASNKGTANYGYTF,TGCGCCAGCAACAAGGGGACAGCTAACTATGGCTACACCTTC
TRBV5-1,few,TRBD2,TRBJ2-1,CASSPTKRGGLGLVNEQFF,TGCGCCAGCAGCCCGACCAAGCGGGGAGGGCTAGGTCTGGTCAATGAGCAGTTCTTC
TRBV2,NA,NA,TRBJ2-7,CASSEQGPLYEQYF,TGTGCCAGCAGTGAACAGGGCCCCCTCTACGAGCAGTACTTC
TRBV19,NA,TRBD2,TRBJ2-1,CASSKGLAHNEQFF,TGTGCCAGTAGTAAGGGACTAGCACACAATGAGCAGTTCTTC
TRBV7-9,NA,NA,TRBJ1-2,CASSKTLRADGYTF,TGTGCCAGCAGCAAAACACTCAGGGCTGATGGCTACACCTTC
TRBV7-9,once,NA,TRBJ2-3,CASSFPLERYILRTDTQYF,TGTGCCAGCAGCTTCCCGTTGGAACGGTATATTCTCCGCACAGATACGCAGTATTTT
TRBV7-2,NA,TRBD2,TRBJ2-3,CASSLAGGPTDTQYF,TGTGCCAGCAGCTTAGCGGGAGGGCCGACAGATACGCAGTATTTT
TRBV11-3,NA,NA,TRBJ2-1,CASSLFSSNEQFF,TGTGCCAGCAGCTTATTCAGTTCAAATGAGCAGTTCTTC
TRBV7-3,once,TRBD2,TRBJ2-1,CASSLGLAPQQFF,TGTGCCAGCAGCTTAGGACTAGCACCACAGCAGTTCTTC
TRBV6-6,NA,NA,TRBJ1-1,CASTIVEGTEAFF,TGTGCCAGCACCATAGTCGAAGGGACTGAAGCTTTCTTT
TRBV6-4,NA,TRBD1,TRBJ1-1,CASRKQGMDTEAFF,TGTGCCAGCAGAAAACAGGGGATGGACACTGAAGCTTTCTTT
TRBV5-1,NA,NA,TRBJ1-2,CASSLNSWDGYTF,TGCGCCAGCAGCTTGAATTCCTGGGATGGCTACACCTTC
TRBV10-1,NA,TRBD2,TRBJ2-1,CASSPVVGGSSYNEQFF,TGCGCCAGCAGTCCGGTAGTGGGAGGGAGCTCCTACAATGAGCAGTTCTTC
TRBV19,NA,TRBD1,TRBJ1-5,CASSTPGTGVGNQPQHF,TGTGCCAGTAGTACACCCGGGACAGGGGTAGGCAATCAGCCCCAGCATTTT
TRBV10-3,NA,TRBD1,TRBJ2-7,CASAPDRGSNDKQYF,TGTGCCTCTGCTCCCGACAGGGGGTCAAATGACAAGCAGTACTTC
TRBV28,NA,TRBD1,TRBJ2-5,CASRLPGQGAGETQYF,TGTGCCAGCAGACTCCCGGGACAGGGGGCAGGAGAGACCCAGTACTTC